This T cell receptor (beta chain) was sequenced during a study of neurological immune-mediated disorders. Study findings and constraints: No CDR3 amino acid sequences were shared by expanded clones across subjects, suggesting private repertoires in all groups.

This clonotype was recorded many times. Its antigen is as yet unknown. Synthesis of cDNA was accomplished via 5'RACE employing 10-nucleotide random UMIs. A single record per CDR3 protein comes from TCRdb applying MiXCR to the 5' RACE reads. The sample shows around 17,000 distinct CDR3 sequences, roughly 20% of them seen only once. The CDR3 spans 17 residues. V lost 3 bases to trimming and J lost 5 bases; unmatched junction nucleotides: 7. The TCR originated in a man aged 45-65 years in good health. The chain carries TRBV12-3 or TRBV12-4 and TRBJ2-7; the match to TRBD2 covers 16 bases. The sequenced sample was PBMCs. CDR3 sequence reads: CASSFKGLAGGSHEQYF. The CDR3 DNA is TGTGCCAGCAGTTTTAAGGGACTAGCGGGAGGGAGCCACGAGCAGTACTTC.